Listed below are T cell receptor beta chains from one sample, sequenced in a study of CXCR3-negative and CXCR3-positive naive CD8 T cells. TCRdb reanalyzed the 5' RACE reads and collapses them to one entry per CDR3 protein, without DNA. The sample's table shows about 120,000 distinct CDR3 sequences. Material: naive CXCR3- CD8+ T cells from blood. Receptor source: a human donor in good health. Some clones in this sample may be carry-over from other donors' samples. CDR3s include the opening cysteine and the closing phenylalanine or tryptophan.

J | V | CDR3
TRBJ2-3 | TRBV7-8 | CASSVGVSGTDTQYF
TRBJ2-2 | TRBV4-1 | CASSQSIAGGLGGELFF
TRBJ2-2 | TRBV7-8 | CASSLAPSGGEYTGELFF
TRBJ1-2 | TRBV6-5 | CASSYIATGGVGYTF
TRBJ2-6 | TRBV20-1 | CSARITGDEVYSGANVLTF
TRBJ1-1 | TRBV19 | CASNRGRKAFF
TRBJ2-1 | TRBV11-3 | CASSLSASSYNEQFF
TRBJ1-2 | TRBV7-6 | CASSLEPGAHGYTF
TRBJ2-2 | TRBV6-1 | CASSGSMGLHSGANTGELFF
TRBJ1-2 | TRBV29-1 | CSVPRTDNYGYTF
TRBJ2-3 | TRBV5-4 | CASSEVAGGEADTQYF
TRBJ2-7 | TRBV7-9 | CASSVTTSGGRPYEQYF
TRBJ1-5 | TRBV7-6 | CASSPIGGNQPQHF
TRBJ2-2 | TRBV6-4 | CASSEVAANTGELFF
TRBJ2-3 | TRBV20-1 | CSASGLYLTDTQYF
TRBJ2-7 | TRBV6-2/TRBV6-3 | CASSNGITYEQYF
TRBJ1-2 | TRBV11-1 | CASSSEDRNYGYTF
TRBJ2-7 | TRBV27 | CASSLGARYEQYF
TRBJ2-1 | TRBV7-9 | CASSSGSVYNEQFF
TRBJ2-2 | TRBV7-8 | CASSLVAGIHGELFF
TRBJ1-1 | TRBV29-1 | CSVEDPAGVNTEAFF
TRBJ1-5 | TRBV29-1 | CSVVTGTNQPQHF